This passage covers 18 T cell receptor beta chains from one sample sequenced in a study of CD8 T cells in ankylosing spondylitis. Findings and limits, study-wide: About 8 highly homologous variants made up a TCR beta motif that seemed to typify ankylosing spondylitis blood.

These TCRs are of unknown antigen specificity. TCRdb called the 5' RACE reads again in MiXCR, with one record for every CDR3 protein. The sample yields around 430,000 distinct CDR3 sequences, roughly 15% seen once. The sequenced sample consisted of blood, either unsorted or a sorted T cell fraction (not recorded which). These receptors all come from a male donor with ankylosing spondylitis.

This clonotype occurred a few times. CDR3 sequence: CASTKGRDEQFF. CDR3 bases: TGTGCCAGCACCAAAGGCAGGGATGAGCAGTTCTTC. This chain joins TRBV25-1 and TRBJ2-1, with D possibly TRBD1 on 5 matching bases. Germline values: CDR1 MGHDK, CDR2 SYGVNS. CDR3 length: 12 amino acids. Trimming cost V 7 bases and J 8 bases, with 12 bases left between them.

The DNA for the CDR3 is TGTGCCAGCAGTTACGGTTATGGGGCTAGCACAGATACGCAGTATTTT. It is translated as CASSYGYGASTDTQYF. The rearrangement links TRBV6-5 to TRBJ2-3, with D possibly matching TRBD1 (5 bases). Trimming left V 2 bases short and J 0 bases short, with 12 bases between. CDR3 length: 16 residues. Germline loops: CDR1 MNHEY, CDR2 SVGAGI.

The chain uses TRBV7-8 and TRBJ2-5; D remains ambiguous. Germline V gives CDR1 SGHVS, CDR2 FQNEAQ. This CDR3 region has 13 residues. V gave up 1 base and J gave up 4 bases, with 7 bases separating them. The chain's CDR3 is CASSLEVAETQYF. DNA of the CDR3: TGTGCCAGCAGCTTAGAGGTGGCAGAGACCCAGTACTTC.

This clonotype has ten or more counts. The rearrangement uses TRBV12-3 or TRBV12-4 and TRBJ2-3; 8 nucleotides align to TRBD2. This CDR3 is built from 14 residues. J gave up 5 bases and V 4 bases, and 5 bases lay outside the gene matches. Here the CDR3 reads CASSSGGRKDTQYF. Here the CDR3 DNA reads TGTGCCAGCAGTTCGGGGGGGCGTAAAGATACGCAGTATTTT.

This clonotype came up many times. This chain uses TRBV5-1 with TRBJ2-7; a weak D match, TRBD1 (5 bases). Germline V gene data show CDR1 as SGHRS and CDR2 as YFSETQ. The CDR3 extends over 13 amino acids. Trimming shortened V by 0 bases and J by 5 bases, and 9 bases separated the two germline ends. Here the CDR3 reads CASSLEAGNEQYF. The CDR3 nucleotides read TGCGCCAGCAGCTTGGAAGCAGGGAACGAGCAGTACTTC.

The chain has TRBV30 and TRBJ1-4; a possible D gene is TRBD1 (6 bases). The CDR3 sequence is 15 residues long. Germline CDR1 GTSNPN, CDR2 SVGIG (reference sequence). Trimming removed 3 bases from V and 0 bases from J, with 11 bases in between. The CDR3 loop is CAWRVQGATNEKLFF. The CDR3 region has the DNA TGTGCCTGGAGAGTACAGGGTGCAACTAATGAAAAACTGTTTTTT.

J is TRBJ2-1 and V is TRBV6-1; 10 bases map to TRBD2. The germline V gene has CDR1 MNHNS and CDR2 SASEGT. The CDR3 has 17 amino acids. Trimming removed 7 bases from V and 2 bases from J; junction bases left unmatched: 11. CDR3 in DNA: TGTGCCAGCACCGCTCGGGGCCTAGCGGGAGCCTACAATGAGCAGTTCTTC. It translates to CASTARGLAGAYNEQFF.

This clonotype was detected only a few times. V is TRBV20-1 and J is TRBJ2-7; a possible D gene is TRBD2 (5 bases). V lost 1 base, J lost 6 bases, and 16 bases lay in between. The germline CDR1 and CDR2 sequences are DFQATT and SNEGSKA (reference sequence). The CDR3 covers 14 residues. CDR3 amino acids: CSARGPGSSSEQYF. CDR3 DNA sequence: TGCAGTGCTAGAGGACCGGGGTCCTCATCCGAGCAGTACTTC.

This chain uses TRBV10-3 with TRBJ2-7; 11 positions match TRBD1. This CDR3 comprises 14 residues. Trimming cost V 4 bases and J 3 bases; bases outside gene matches: 2. Per germline, CDR1 ENHRY and CDR2 SYGVKD. DNA for the CDR3: TGTGCCATCAGTGTTGGGACAGGGGGCTACGAGCAGTACTTC. This encodes CAISVGTGGYEQYF.

V usage is TRBV7-6 and J usage is TRBJ2-7; 8 nucleotides line up with TRBD1. CDR1 and CDR2 (germline): SGHVS, FNYEAQ. CDR3 length: 19 amino acids. With V trimmed by 2 bases and J by 3 bases, 18 bases remained unmatched. CDR3 sequence reads: CASSLIRAGGQKMGYEQYF. The CDR3 DNA sequence: TGTGCCAGCAGCTTAATCAGGGCAGGGGGCCAGAAAATGGGCTACGAGCAGTACTTC. Together with reference TRBV7-6 and TRBJ2-7, the CDR3 gives the full variable domain: GAGVSQSPRYKVTKRGQDVALRCDPISGHVSLYWYRQALGQGPEFLTYFNYEAQQDKSGLPNDRFSAERPEGSISTLTIQRTEQRDSAMYRCASSLIRAGGQKMGYEQYFGPGTRLTVT.

This sequence joins TRBV15 and TRBJ2-7; a weak D match, TRBD2 (5 bases). Deletions cut 1 base from V and 7 bases from J, with 14 bases between. Germline V CDR1 and CDR2: LNHNV, YYDKDF (reference sequence). CDR3 length equals 14 residues. CDR3 coding DNA: TGTGCCACCAGCAGAGCAGTCGGGGAGCGAGAGCAGTACTTC. Encoded protein: CATSRAVGEREQYF.

This clonotype was seen more than once but under ten times. The CDR3: CASSFSRLALNNEQFF. The CDR3 DNA is TGTGCCAGCAGCTTCTCGCGACTTGCACTAAACAATGAGCAGTTCTTC. The chain uses TRBV7-2 and TRBJ2-1; D uncertain. The germline V gene encodes CDR1 SGHTA and CDR2 FQGNSA. V lost 3 bases to trimming and J lost 5 bases, with 17 bases between them. The CDR3 is 16 amino acids.

The chain combines TRBV28 with TRBJ1-1; TRBD1 might be the D (5 bases). The V gene's germline CDR1 is MDHEN and CDR2 SYDVKM. This CDR3 has 14 residues. V was trimmed by 2 bases and J by 4 bases, leaving 11 bases between them. CDR3 DNA sequence: TGTGCCAGCAGTTTAGGGGGTGTCCCCACTGAAGCTTTCTTT. Amino acid sequence: CASSLGGVPTEAFF.

The V gene is TRBV7-2, the J gene TRBJ1-5, with 7 positions matching TRBD1. The CDR3 sequence is 14 residues long. Trimming removed 5 bases from V and 3 bases from J; junction bases left unmatched: 4. CDR1 is SGHTA, CDR2 FQGNSA, per germline. The CDR3 here is CASSPDRDNQPQHF. The CDR3 nucleotides are TGTGCCAGCAGCCCTGACAGGGACAATCAGCCCCAGCATTTT.

This clonotype has a handful of counts. The chain has TRBV19 and TRBJ2-5, with 7 bases that match TRBD1. The V gene end was trimmed by 5 bases and the J gene end by 1 base; junction bases not matched to a gene: 7. Germline assignment: CDR1 LNHDA and CDR2 SQIVND (reference sequence). CDR3 size: 15 residues. The CDR3 coding sequence is TGTGCCAGTAGTGAGACAGGGTGGACCCAAGAGACCCAGTACTTC. This sequence encodes CASSETGWTQETQYF. The full variable domain, in which reference TRBV19 and TRBJ2-5 provide the parts outside the CDR3, is DGGITQSPKYLFRKEGQNVTLSCEQNLNHDAMYWYRQDPGQGLRLIYYSQIVNDFQKGDIAEGYSVSREKKESFPLTVTSAQKNPTAFYLCASSETGWTQETQYFGPGTRLLVL.

V and J are TRBV7-9 and TRBJ2-3, with a possible D match to TRBD1 (6 bases). V was clipped by 5 bases and J by 2 bases, with 17 bases between them. Germline-derived CDR1 and CDR2 are SEHNR and FQNEAQ (reference sequence). CDR3 length: 16 amino acids. The CDR3 protein is CASSRFQGLITDTQYF. Written as DNA, the CDR3 is TGTGCCAGCAGCCGATTCCAGGGGCTCATCACAGATACGCAGTATTTT.

The CDR3 protein is CASHGLTNYGYTF. As DNA, the CDR3 is TGTGCCAGTCATGGATTAACAAACTATGGCTACACCTTC. The chain couples TRBV6-1 to TRBJ1-2; no definite D call. Germline-derived CDR1 and CDR2 are MNHNS and SASEGT. The CDR3 spans 13 residues. Trimming removed 9 bases from V and 2 bases from J, with 13 bases in between.

A few counts support this clonotype. V and J are TRBV3-1 and TRBJ1-1; 7 bases align to TRBD1. Germline V gene sequence: CDR1 LGHDT, CDR2 YNNKEL (reference sequence). The CDR3 length is 16 residues. V gave up 4 bases and J gave up 4 bases; unmatched junction bases: 12. CDR3 bases: TGTGCCAGCAGCCCCCCGTGGGTCCAGGGGGTCACTGAAGCTTTCTTT. It encodes CASSPPWVQGVTEAFF.